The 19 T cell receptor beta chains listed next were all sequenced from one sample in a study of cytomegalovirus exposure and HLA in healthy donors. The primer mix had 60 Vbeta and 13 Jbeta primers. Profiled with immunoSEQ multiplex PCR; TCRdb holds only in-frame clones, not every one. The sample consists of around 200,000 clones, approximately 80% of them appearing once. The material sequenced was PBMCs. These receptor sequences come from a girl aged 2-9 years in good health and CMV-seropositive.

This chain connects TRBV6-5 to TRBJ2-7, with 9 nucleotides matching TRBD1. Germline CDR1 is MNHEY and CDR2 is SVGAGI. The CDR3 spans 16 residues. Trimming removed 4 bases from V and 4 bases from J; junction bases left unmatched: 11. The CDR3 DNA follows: TGTGCCAGCAGTTTTTTGGGACAGGGATATGCATACGAGCAGTACTTC. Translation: CASSFLGQGYAYEQYF.

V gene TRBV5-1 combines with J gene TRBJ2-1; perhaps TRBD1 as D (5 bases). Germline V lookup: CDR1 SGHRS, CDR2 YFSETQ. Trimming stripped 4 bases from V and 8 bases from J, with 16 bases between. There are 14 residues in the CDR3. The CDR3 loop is CASSRGDEVDEQFF. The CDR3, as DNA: TGCGCCAGCAGCAGGGGCGATGAGGTTGATGAGCAGTTCTTC.

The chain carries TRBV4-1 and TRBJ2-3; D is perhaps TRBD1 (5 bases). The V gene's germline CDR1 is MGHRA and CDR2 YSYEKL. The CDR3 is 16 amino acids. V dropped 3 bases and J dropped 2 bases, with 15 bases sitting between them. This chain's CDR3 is CASSQLTGAHTDTQYF. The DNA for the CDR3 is TGCGCCAGCAGCCAGCTAACTGGGGCGCACACAGATACGCAGTATTTT.

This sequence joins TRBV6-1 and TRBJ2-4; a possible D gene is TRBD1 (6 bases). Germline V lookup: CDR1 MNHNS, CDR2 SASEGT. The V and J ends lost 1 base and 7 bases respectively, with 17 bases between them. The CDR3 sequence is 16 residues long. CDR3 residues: CASSEDPRGRWNIQYF. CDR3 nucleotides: TGTGCCAGCAGTGAAGACCCCAGGGGCCGTTGGAACATTCAGTACTTC.

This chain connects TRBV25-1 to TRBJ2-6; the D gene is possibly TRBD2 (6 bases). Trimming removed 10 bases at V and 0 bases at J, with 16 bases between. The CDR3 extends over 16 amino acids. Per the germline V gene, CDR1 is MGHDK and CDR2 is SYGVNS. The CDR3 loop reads CAKPGLLFSGANVLTF. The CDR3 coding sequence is TGTGCCAAACCGGGACTCCTCTTCTCTGGGGCCAACGTCCTGACTTTC.

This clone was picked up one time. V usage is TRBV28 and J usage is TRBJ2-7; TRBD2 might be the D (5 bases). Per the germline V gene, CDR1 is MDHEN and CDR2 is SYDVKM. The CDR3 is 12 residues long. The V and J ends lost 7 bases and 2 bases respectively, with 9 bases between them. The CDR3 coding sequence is TGTGCCAGCACGGACGGGGCCTACGAGCAGTACTTC. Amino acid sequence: CASTDGAYEQYF. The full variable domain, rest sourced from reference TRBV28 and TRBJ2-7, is DVKVTQSSRYLVKRTGEKVFLECVQDMDHENMFWYRQDPGLGLRLIYFSYDVKMKEKGDIPEGYSVSREKKERFSLILESASTNQTSMYLCASTDGAYEQYFGPGTRLTVT.

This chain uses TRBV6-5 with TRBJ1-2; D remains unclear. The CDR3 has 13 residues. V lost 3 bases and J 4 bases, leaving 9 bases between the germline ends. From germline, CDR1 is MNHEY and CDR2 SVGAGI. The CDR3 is CASSYGPIYGYTF. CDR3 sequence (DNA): TGTGCCAGCAGTTATGGGCCGATCTATGGCTACACCTTC.

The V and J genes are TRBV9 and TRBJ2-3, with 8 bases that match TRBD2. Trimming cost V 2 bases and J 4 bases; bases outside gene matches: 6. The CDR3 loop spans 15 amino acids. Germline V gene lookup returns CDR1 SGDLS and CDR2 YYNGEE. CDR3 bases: TGTGCCAGCAGCGTGACTAGCGATCGGGCAGATACGCAGTATTTT. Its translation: CASSVTSDRADTQYF.

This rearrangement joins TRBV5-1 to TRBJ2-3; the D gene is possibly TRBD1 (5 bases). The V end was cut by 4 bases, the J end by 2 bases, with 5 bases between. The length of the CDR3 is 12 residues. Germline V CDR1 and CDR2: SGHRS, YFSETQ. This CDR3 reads CASSGATDTQYF. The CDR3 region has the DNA TGCGCCAGCAGCGGGGCCACAGATACGCAGTATTTT.

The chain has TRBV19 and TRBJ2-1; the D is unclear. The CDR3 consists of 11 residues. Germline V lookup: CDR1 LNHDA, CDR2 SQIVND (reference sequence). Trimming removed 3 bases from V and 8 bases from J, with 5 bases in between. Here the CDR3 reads CASSIPDEQFF. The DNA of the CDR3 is TGTGCCAGTAGTATCCCGGATGAGCAGTTCTTC.

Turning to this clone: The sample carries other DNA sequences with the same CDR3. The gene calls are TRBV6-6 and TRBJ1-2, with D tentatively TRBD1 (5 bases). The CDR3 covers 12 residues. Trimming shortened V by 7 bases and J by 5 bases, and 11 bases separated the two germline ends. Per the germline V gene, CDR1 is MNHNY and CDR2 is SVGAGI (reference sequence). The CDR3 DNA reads TGTGCCAGCACCCGACAGCAGTATGGCTACACCTTC. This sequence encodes CASTRQQYGYTF.

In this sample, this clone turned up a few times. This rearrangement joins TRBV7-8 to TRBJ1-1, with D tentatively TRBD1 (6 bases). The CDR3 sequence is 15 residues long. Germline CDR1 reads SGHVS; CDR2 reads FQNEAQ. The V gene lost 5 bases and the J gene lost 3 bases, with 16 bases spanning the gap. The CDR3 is CASSPYRVRYTEAFF. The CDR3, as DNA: TGTGCCAGCAGCCCCTACAGGGTTAGGTACACTGAAGCTTTCTTT.

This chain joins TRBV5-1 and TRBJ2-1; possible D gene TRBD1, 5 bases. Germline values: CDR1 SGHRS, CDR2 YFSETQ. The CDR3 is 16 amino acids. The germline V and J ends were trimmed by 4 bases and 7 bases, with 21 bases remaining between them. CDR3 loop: CASSPPGSVLGNEQFF. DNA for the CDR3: TGCGCCAGCAGCCCCCCAGGGTCTGTGTTGGGTAATGAGCAGTTCTTC.

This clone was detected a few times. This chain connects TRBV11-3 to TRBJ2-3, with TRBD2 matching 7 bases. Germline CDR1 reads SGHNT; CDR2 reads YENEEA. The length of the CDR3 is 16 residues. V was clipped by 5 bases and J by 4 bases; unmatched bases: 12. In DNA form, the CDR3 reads TGTGCCAGCAGCCCAACTCCAGCGGGACTGGCAGATACGCAGTATTTT. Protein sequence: CASSPTPAGLADTQYF.

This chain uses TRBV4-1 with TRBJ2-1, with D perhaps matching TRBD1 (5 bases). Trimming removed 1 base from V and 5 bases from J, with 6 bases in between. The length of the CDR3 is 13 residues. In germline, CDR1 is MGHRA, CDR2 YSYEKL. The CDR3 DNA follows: TGCGCCAGCAGCCAAGTACAGGACAATGAGCAGTTCTTC. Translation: CASSQVQDNEQFF.

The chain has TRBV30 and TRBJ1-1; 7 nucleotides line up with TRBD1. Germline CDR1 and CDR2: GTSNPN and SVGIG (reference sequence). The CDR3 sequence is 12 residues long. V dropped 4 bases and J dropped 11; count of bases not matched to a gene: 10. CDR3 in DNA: TGTGCCTGGACTGAACAGGGGCGGAGGGCTTTCTTT. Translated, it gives CAWTEQGRRAFF.

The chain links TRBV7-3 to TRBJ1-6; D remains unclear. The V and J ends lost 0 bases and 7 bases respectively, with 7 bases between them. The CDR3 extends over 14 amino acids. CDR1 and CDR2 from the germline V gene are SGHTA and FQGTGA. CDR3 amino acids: CASSLTGRNSPLHF. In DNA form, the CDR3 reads TGTGCCAGCAGCTTAACAGGGAGGAATTCACCCCTCCACTTT. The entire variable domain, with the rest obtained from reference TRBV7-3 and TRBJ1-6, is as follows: GAGVSQTPSNKVTEKGKYVELRCDPISGHTALYWYRQSLGQGPEFLIYFQGTGAADDSGLPNDRFFAVRPEGSVSTLKIQRTERGDSAVYLCASSLTGRNSPLHFGNGTRLTVT.

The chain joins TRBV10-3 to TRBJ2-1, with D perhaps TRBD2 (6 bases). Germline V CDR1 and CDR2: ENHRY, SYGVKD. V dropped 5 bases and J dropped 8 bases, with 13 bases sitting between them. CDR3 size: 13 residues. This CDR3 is CAISISGGDEQFF. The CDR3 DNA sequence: TGTGCCATCAGTATCTCGGGCGGGGATGAGCAGTTCTTC.

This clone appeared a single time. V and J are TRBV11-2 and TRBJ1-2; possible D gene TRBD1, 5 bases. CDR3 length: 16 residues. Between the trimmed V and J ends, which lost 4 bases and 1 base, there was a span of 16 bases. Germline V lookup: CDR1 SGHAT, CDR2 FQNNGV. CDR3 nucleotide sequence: TGTGCCAGCAGCTCCTGGAAAGACAGACATAACTATGGCTACACCTTC. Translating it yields CASSSWKDRHNYGYTF.